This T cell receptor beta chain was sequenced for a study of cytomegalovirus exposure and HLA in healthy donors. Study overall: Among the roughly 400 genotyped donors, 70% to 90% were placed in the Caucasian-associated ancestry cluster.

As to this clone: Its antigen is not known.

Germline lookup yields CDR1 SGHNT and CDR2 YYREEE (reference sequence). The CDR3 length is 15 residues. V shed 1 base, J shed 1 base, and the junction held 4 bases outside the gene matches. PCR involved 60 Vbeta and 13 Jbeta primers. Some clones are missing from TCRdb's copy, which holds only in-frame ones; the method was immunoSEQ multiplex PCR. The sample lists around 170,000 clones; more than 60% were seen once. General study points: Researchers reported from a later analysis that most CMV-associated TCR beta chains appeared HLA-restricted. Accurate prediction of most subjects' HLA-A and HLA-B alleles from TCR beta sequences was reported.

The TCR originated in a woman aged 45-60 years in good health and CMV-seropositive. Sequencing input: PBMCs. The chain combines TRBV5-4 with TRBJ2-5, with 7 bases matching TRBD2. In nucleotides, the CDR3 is TGTGCCAGCAGCTTGAGGAGGACTAGCCAAGAGACCCAGTACTTC. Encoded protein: CASSLRRTSQETQYF.